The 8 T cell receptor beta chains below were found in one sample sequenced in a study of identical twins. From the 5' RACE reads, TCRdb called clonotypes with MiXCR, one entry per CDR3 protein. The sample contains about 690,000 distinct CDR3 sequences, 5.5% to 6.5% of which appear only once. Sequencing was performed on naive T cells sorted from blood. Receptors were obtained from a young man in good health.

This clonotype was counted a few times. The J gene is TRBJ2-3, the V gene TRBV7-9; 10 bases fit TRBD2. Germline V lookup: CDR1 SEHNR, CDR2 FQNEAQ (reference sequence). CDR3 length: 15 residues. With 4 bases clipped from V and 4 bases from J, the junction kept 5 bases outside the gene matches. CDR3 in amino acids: CASSSWTSGADTQYF. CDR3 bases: TGTGCCAGCAGCTCCTGGACTAGCGGCGCAGATACGCAGTATTTT.

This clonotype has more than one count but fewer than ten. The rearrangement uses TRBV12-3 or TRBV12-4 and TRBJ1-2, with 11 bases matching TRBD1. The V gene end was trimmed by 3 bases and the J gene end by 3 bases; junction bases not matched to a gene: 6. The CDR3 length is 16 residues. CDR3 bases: TGTGCCAGCAGTTTTTCCCGGGGACAGGGGGACTATGGCTACACCTTC. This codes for CASSFSRGQGDYGYTF.

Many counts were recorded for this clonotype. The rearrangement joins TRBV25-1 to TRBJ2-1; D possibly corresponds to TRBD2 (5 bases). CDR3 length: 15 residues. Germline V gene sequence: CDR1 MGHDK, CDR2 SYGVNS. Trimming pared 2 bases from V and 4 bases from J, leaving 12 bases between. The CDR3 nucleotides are TGTGCCAGCAGTGAAAAACACGGGAATTACAATGAGCAGTTCTTC. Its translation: CASSEKHGNYNEQFF.

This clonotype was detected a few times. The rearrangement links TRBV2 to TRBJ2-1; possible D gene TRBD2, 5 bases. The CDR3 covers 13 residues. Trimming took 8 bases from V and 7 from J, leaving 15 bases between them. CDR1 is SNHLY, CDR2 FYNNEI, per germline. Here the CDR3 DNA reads TGTGCCAGCCTCGGGCTAGCAGTTAATGAGCAGTTCTTC. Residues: CASLGLAVNEQFF. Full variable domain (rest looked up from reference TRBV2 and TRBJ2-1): EPEVTQTPSHQVTQMGQEVILRCVPISNHLYFYWYRQILGQKVEFLVSFYNNEISEKSEIFDDQFSVERPDGSNFTLKIRSTKLEDSAMYFCASLGLAVNEQFFGPGTRLTVL.

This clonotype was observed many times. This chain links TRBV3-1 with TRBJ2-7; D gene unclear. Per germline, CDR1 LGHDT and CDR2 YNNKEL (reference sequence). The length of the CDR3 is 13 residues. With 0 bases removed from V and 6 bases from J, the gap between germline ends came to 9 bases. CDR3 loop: CASSQDRSTEQYF. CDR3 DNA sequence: TGTGCCAGCAGCCAAGATCGTTCGACCGAGCAGTACTTC.

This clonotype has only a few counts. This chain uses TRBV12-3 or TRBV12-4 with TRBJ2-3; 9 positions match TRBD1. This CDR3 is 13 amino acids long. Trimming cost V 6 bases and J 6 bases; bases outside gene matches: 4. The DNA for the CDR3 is TGTGCCAGCAGAGAACAGGGGGCCGATACGCAGTATTTT. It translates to CASREQGADTQYF.

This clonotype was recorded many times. The CDR3 DNA follows: TGCGCCAGCAGCTTGGCTCCGCCCGGGGAGCTGTTTTTT. It encodes CASSLAPPGELFF. This chain links TRBV5-1 with TRBJ2-2; D not resolved. The germline V and J ends were trimmed by 0 bases and 6 bases, with 6 bases remaining between them. This CDR3 spans 13 amino acids. Germline V gives CDR1 SGHRS, CDR2 YFSETQ.

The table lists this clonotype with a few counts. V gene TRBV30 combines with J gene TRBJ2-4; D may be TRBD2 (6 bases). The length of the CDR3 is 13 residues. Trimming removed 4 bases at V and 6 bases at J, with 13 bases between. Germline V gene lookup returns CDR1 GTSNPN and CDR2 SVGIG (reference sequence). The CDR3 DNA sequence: TGTGCCTGGATGCGGAGGGGACTAAACATTCAGTACTTC. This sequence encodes CAWMRRGLNIQYF.